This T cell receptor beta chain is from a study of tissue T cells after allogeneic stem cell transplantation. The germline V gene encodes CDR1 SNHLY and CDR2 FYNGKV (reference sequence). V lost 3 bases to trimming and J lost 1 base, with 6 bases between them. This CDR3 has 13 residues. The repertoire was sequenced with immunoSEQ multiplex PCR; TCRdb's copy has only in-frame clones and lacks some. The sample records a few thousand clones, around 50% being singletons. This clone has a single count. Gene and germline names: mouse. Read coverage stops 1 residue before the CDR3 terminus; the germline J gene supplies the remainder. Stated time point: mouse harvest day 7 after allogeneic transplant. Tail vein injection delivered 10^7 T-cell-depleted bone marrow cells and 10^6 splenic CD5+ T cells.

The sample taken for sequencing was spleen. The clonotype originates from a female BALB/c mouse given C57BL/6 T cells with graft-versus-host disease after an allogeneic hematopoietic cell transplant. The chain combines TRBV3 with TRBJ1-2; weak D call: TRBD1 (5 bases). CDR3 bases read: TGTGCCAGCAGCTTCAGGGTAAACTCCGACTACACC. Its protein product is CASSFRVNSDYT. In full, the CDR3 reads CASSFRVNSDYTF.